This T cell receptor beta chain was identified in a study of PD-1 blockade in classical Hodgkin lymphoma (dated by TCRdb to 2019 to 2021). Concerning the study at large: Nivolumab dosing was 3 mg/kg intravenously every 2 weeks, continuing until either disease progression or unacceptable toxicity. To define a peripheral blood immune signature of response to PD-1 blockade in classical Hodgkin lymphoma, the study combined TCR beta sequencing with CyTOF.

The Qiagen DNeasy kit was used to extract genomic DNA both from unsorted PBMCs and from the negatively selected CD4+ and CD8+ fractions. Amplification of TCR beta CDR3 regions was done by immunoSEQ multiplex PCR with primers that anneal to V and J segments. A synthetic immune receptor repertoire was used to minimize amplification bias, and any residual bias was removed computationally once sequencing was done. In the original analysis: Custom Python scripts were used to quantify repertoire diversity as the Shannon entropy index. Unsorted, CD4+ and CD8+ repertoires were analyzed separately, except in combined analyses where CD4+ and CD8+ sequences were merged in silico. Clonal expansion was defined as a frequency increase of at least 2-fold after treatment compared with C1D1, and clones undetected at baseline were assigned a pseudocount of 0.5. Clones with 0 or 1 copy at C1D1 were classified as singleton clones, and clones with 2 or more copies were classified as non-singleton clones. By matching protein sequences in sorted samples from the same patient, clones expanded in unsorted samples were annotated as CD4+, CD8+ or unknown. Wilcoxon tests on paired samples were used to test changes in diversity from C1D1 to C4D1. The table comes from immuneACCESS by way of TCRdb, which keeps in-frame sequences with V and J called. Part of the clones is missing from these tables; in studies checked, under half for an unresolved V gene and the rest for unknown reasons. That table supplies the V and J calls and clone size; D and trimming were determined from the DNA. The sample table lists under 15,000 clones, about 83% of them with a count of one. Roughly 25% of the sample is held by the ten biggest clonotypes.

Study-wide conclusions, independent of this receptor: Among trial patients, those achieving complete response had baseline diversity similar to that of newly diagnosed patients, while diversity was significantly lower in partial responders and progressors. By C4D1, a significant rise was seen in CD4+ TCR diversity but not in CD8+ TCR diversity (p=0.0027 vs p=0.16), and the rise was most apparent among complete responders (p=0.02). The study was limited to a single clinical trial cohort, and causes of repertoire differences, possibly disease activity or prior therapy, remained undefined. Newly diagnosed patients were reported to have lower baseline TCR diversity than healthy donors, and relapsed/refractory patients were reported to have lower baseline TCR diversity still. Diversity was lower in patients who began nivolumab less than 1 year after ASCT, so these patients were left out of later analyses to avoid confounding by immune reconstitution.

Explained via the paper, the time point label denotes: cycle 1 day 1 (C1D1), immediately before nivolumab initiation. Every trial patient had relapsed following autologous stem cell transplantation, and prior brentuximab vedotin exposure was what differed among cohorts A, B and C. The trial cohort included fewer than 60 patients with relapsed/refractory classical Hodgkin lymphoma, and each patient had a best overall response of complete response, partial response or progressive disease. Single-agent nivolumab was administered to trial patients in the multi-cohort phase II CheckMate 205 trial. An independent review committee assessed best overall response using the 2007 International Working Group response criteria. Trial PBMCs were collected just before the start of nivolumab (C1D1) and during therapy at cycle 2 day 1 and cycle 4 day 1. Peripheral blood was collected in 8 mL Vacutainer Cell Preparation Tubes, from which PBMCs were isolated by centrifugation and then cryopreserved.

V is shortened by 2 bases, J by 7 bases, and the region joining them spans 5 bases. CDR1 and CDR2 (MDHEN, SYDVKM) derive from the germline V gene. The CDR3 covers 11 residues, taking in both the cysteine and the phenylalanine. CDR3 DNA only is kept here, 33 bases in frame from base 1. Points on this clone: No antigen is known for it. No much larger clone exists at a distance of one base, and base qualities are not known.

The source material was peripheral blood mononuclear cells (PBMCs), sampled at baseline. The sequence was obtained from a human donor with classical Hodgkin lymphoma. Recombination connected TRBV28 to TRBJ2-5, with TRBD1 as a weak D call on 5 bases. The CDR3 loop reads CASSLRGTQYF. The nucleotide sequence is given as TGTGCCAGCAGTTTAAGGGGGACCCAGTACTTC.